The rows below give T cell receptor beta chains drawn from one sample of a study of shared clonotypes between healthy human individuals. TCRdb's table, derived via immunoSEQ multiplex PCR, lists solely in-frame clones and lacks some. This sample has 2 million to 2.5 million clones, with roughly 90% found just once. Sequenced input: naive CD4+ T cells from PBMCs. All receptors derive from a man between 18 and 29 years old in good health. Some clones in this sample may be carry-over from other donors' samples. CDR3s include the opening cysteine and the closing phenylalanine or tryptophan. D genes are given only for firm matches. The listing skips clone size in some rows; elsewhere it reads once, few, many or a size class.

D gene: .
clone size: .
V gene: TRBV11-2
J gene: TRBJ2-1
CDR3 protein: CASNQYRPGSYNEQFF
CDR3 DNA: TGTGCCAGCAATCAATACAGGCCGGGTTCCTACAATGAGCAGTTCTTC

D gene: .
clone size: .
V gene: TRBV5-1
J gene: TRBJ1-4
CDR3 protein: CASSLDPGTNEKLFF
CDR3 DNA: TGCGCCAGCAGCTTGGACCCAGGGACGAATGAAAAACTGTTTTTT

D gene: .
clone size: .
V gene: TRBV14
J gene: TRBJ1-4
CDR3 protein: CASSRTRPLKDEKLFF
CDR3 DNA: TGTGCCAGCAGCCGAACGAGACCCTTAAAGGATGAAAAACTGTTTTTT

D gene: .
clone size: .
V gene: TRBV7-2
J gene: TRBJ1-3
CDR3 protein: CASSLKGPGNTIYF
CDR3 DNA: TGTGCCAGCAGCTTAAAAGGGCCTGGAAACACCATATATTTT

D gene: .
clone size: .
V gene: TRBV2
J gene: TRBJ1-1
CDR3 protein: CASRNRIMNTEAFF
CDR3 DNA: TGTGCCAGCAGAAACAGAATCATGAACACTGAAGCTTTCTTT

D gene: .
clone size: .
V gene: TRBV10-1
J gene: TRBJ1-5
CDR3 protein: CASSESRNQPQHF
CDR3 DNA: TGCGCCAGCAGTGAGAGTCGGAATCAGCCCCAGCATTTT

D gene: TRBD2
clone size: few
V gene: TRBV10-3
J gene: TRBJ2-3
CDR3 protein: CAITASGSTDTQYF
CDR3 DNA: TGTGCCATCACGGCTAGCGGGAGCACAGATACGCAGTATTTT

D gene: .
clone size: .
V gene: TRBV11-1
J gene: TRBJ2-2
CDR3 protein: CASSSPKGMAGELFF
CDR3 DNA: TGTGCCAGCAGCTCACCAAAAGGCATGGCCGGGGAGCTGTTTTTT

D gene: TRBD1
clone size: once
V gene: TRBV18
J gene: TRBJ2-7
CDR3 protein: CASSPPRDRLNEQYF
CDR3 DNA: TGTGCCAGCTCACCACCCCGGGACAGGTTGAACGAGCAGTACTTC

D gene: .
clone size: .
V gene: TRBV4-1
J gene: TRBJ1-3
CDR3 protein: CASSQDRVGEYGNTIYF
CDR3 DNA: TGCGCCAGCAGCCAAGATCGGGTAGGGGAGTATGGAAACACCATATATTTT

D gene: .
clone size: .
V gene: TRBV4-1
J gene: TRBJ2-7
CDR3 protein: CASSLGSTISYEQYF
CDR3 DNA: TGCGCCAGCAGCCTTGGGTCTACAATATCCTACGAGCAGTACTTC

D gene: .
clone size: .
V gene: TRBV7-8
J gene: TRBJ2-1
CDR3 protein: CASSLYGLNEQFF
CDR3 DNA: TGTGCCAGCAGCTTATACGGTTTGAATGAGCAGTTCTTC

D gene: TRBD2
clone size: .
V gene: TRBV19
J gene: TRBJ2-3
CDR3 protein: CASSRLAGGLDTQYF
CDR3 DNA: TGTGCCAGTAGCCGACTAGCGGGAGGGTTAGATACGCAGTATTTT

D gene: .
clone size: .
V gene: TRBV7-3
J gene: TRBJ2-4
CDR3 protein: CASSLRISGLAKNIQYF
CDR3 DNA: TGTGCCAGCAGCTTAAGGATCAGCGGACTAGCCAAAAACATTCAGTACTTC

D gene: TRBD1
clone size: .
V gene: TRBV28
J gene: TRBJ1-2
CDR3 protein: CASSPGQPNYGYTF
CDR3 DNA: TGTGCCAGCAGTCCGGGACAGCCCAACTATGGCTACACCTTC

D gene: .
clone size: .
V gene: TRBV7-3
J gene: TRBJ2-1
CDR3 protein: CASSLLGARVNNEQFF
CDR3 DNA: TGTGCCAGCAGCTTATTAGGGGCGCGGGTCAACAATGAGCAGTTCTTC

D gene: TRBD1
clone size: once
V gene: TRBV10-3
J gene: TRBJ2-7
CDR3 protein: CAIARQGKEYEQYF
CDR3 DNA: TGTGCCATAGCACGACAGGGAAAAGAGTACGAGCAGTACTTC

D gene: TRBD1
clone size: .
V gene: TRBV27
J gene: TRBJ1-6
CDR3 protein: CASRGDRGRQAHSPLHF
CDR3 DNA: TGTGCCAGCCGTGGGGACAGGGGGCGCCAGGCCCATTCACCCCTCCACTTT

D gene: .
clone size: .
V gene: TRBV27
J gene: TRBJ1-2
CDR3 protein: CASSYTFTGPYGYTF
CDR3 DNA: TGTGCCAGCAGTTATACCTTTACGGGACCCTATGGCTACACCTTC

D gene: .
clone size: .
V gene: TRBV5-1
J gene: TRBJ2-2
CDR3 protein: CASSSTVRGTGELFF
CDR3 DNA: TGCGCCAGCAGCTCCACTGTAAGAGGCACCGGGGAGCTGTTTTTT

D gene: TRBD1
clone size: .
V gene: TRBV19
J gene: TRBJ1-2
CDR3 protein: CASSPWSGGGGYTF
CDR3 DNA: TGTGCCAGTAGTCCCTGGTCAGGGGGTGGTGGCTACACCTTC

D gene: .
clone size: .
V gene: TRBV5-5
J gene: TRBJ2-7
CDR3 protein: CASSLAPRVVYEQYF
CDR3 DNA: TGTGCCAGCAGCTTGGCACCCAGGGTTGTCTACGAGCAGTACTTC

D gene: TRBD2
clone size: .
V gene: TRBV5-4
J gene: TRBJ2-7
CDR3 protein: CASSSPGLAAYEQYF
CDR3 DNA: TGTGCCAGCAGCTCCCCGGGACTAGCGGCCTACGAGCAGTACTTC

D gene: .
clone size: once
V gene: TRBV9
J gene: TRBJ1-5
CDR3 protein: CASSVTGTPGQPQHF
CDR3 DNA: TGTGCCAGCAGCGTGACCGGGACCCCAGGTCAGCCCCAGCATTTT

D gene: TRBD1
clone size: .
V gene: TRBV6-5
J gene: TRBJ1-1
CDR3 protein: CASRTQGGTEAFF
CDR3 DNA: TGTGCCAGCAGGACGCAGGGGGGCACTGAAGCTTTCTTT

D gene: .
clone size: .
V gene: TRBV2
J gene: TRBJ1-4
CDR3 protein: CASKGPSKGEKLFF
CDR3 DNA: TGTGCCAGCAAAGGACCGAGCAAGGGGGAAAAACTGTTTTTT

D gene: TRBD1
clone size: .
V gene: TRBV5-4
J gene: TRBJ1-1
CDR3 protein: CASSSTGGTEAFF
CDR3 DNA: TGTGCCAGCAGCTCTACAGGGGGCACTGAAGCTTTCTTT

D gene: .
clone size: .
V gene: TRBV2
J gene: TRBJ2-3
CDR3 protein: CASSERADTQYF
CDR3 DNA: TGTGCCAGCAGTGAACGGGCAGATACGCAGTATTTT

D gene: .
clone size: few
V gene: TRBV28
J gene: TRBJ2-2
CDR3 protein: CASRLNTGELFF
CDR3 DNA: TGTGCCAGCAGACTGAACACCGGGGAGCTGTTTTTT

D gene: TRBD2
clone size: .
V gene: TRBV10-3
J gene: TRBJ2-7
CDR3 protein: CATAPSGRQGEQYF
CDR3 DNA: TGTGCCACGGCACCTAGCGGGAGGCAGGGCGAGCAGTACTTC

D gene: .
clone size: .
V gene: TRBV7-9
J gene: TRBJ1-5
CDR3 protein: CASSPKTEGWQPQHF
CDR3 DNA: TGTGCCAGCAGCCCGAAGACGGAGGGGTGGCAGCCCCAGCATTTT

D gene: .
clone size: .
V gene: TRBV7-2
J gene: TRBJ1-2
CDR3 protein: CASSFRGGRYGYTF
CDR3 DNA: TGTGCCAGCAGCTTTAGGGGGGGGAGGTATGGCTACACCTTC

D gene: .
clone size: .
V gene: TRBV5-1
J gene: TRBJ1-1
CDR3 protein: CASSGDLYTEAFF
CDR3 DNA: TGCGCCAGCAGCGGGGACCTCTACACTGAAGCTTTCTTT

D gene: TRBD1
clone size: .
V gene: TRBV2
J gene: TRBJ1-1
CDR3 protein: CASRLQGGRTEAFF
CDR3 DNA: TGTGCCAGCAGGCTGCAGGGGGGGAGGACTGAAGCTTTCTTT

D gene: TRBD1
clone size: once
V gene: TRBV19
J gene: TRBJ1-2
CDR3 protein: CASRISPLTGAYTF
CDR3 DNA: TGTGCCAGTAGGATATCCCCTTTGACAGGGGCTTACACCTTC

D gene: .
clone size: .
V gene: TRBV2
J gene: TRBJ1-2
CDR3 protein: CASRSNYGYTF
CDR3 DNA: TGTGCCAGCAGGTCAAACTATGGCTACACCTTC